This T cell receptor (beta chain) originates from a study of shared clonotypes between healthy human individuals. The V and J ends lost 4 bases and 4 bases, in that order; junction bases with no gene match: 11. There are 17 residues in the CDR3. Germline values: CDR1 SGHDT, CDR2 YYEEEE. Sequencing was performed with immunoSEQ multiplex PCR; in TCRdb, only in-frame clones are kept and a portion is missing. Found here are millions of clones, just over 90% of them singletons; the top ten hold over 0.12%. Sequences were obtained from naive CD4+ T cells sorted from blood. Indicated subset: CD45RA+ positively selected. The receptor comes from a man between 18 and 29 years old in good health. This chain connects TRBV5-6 to TRBJ1-6; TRBD1 agrees at 7 bases. CDR3 protein: CASSALTGTAYNSPLHF. CDR3 DNA: TGTGCCAGCAGCGCTCTTACCGGGACAGCTTATAATTCACCCCTCCACTTT.